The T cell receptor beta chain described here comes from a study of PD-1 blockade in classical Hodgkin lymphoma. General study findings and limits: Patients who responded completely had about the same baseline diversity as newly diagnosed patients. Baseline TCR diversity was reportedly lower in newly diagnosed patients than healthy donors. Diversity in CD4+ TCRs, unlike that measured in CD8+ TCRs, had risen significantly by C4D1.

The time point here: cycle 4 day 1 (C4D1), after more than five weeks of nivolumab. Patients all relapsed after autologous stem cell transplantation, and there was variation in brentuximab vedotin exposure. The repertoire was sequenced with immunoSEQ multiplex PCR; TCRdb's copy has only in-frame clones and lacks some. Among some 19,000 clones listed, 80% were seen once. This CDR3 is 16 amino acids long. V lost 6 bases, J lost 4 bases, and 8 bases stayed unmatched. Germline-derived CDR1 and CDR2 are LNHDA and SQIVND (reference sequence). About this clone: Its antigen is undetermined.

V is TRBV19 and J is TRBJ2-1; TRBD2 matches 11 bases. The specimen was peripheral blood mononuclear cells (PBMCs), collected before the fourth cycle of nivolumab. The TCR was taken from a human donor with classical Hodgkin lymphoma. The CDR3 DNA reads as TGTGCCAGTAGCCGAACGGGGACTAGCGGTTACAATGAGCAGTTCTTC. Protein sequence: CASSRTGTSGYNEQFF. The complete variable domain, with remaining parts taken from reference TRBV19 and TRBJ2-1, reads DGGITQSPKYLFRKEGQNVTLSCEQNLNHDAMYWYRQDPGQGLRLIYYSQIVNDFQKGDIAEGYSVSREKKESFPLTVTSAQKNPTAFYLCASSRTGTSGYNEQFFGPGTRLTVL.